This T cell receptor beta chain was retrieved from a study of blood T cell repertoires in COVID-19. Looking at the study overall: Samples of COVID-19 (acute and convalescent) were obtained from the United States, Italy and Spain. T cells, B-cell-depleted T cells, or PBMCs provided the cDNA or gDNA that served as material.

The CDR3 contains 15 residues. V lost 3 bases, J lost 4 bases, and 6 bases stayed unmatched. CDR1 and CDR2 from the germline V gene are WNHNN and SYGVQD (reference sequence). How the authors handled the data: The assay estimated nucleated cells by amplifying reference gene primers. Libraries were prepared by immunoSEQ multiplex PCR; TCRdb keeps only in-frame clonotypes and omits some of them. V and J calls plus clone size are reproduced from that table; the DNA served to infer D and trimming. The data hold about 250,000 clones, with about 79% observed a single time. The chain is built from TRBV10-1 and TRBJ1-1; 9 nucleotides match TRBD1. Material: peripheral blood. The TCR originated in a man older than 75 with acute or convalescent COVID-19. The CDR3 is CASSDTGGRSTEAFF. The DNA for the CDR3 is TGCGCCAGCAGTGATACAGGGGGCAGGAGCACTGAAGCTTTCTTT.